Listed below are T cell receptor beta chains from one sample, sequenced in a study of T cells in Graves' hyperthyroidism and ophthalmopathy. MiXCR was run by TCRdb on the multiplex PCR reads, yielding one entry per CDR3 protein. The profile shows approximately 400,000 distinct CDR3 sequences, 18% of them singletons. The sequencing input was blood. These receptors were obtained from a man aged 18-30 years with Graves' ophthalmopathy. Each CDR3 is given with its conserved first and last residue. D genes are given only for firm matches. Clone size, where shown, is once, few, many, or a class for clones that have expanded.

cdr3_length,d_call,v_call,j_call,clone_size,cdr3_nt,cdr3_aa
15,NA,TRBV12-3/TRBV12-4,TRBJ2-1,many,TGTGCCAGCAGTTTAAGCCAGACCTCCTACAATGAGCAGTTCTTC,CASSLSQTSYNEQFF
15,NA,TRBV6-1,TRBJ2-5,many,TGTGCCAGCATCGCGAGGGGGGCGATCCAAGAGACCCAGTACTTC,CASIARGAIQETQYF
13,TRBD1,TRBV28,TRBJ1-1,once,TGTGCCAGCGACTCTGACAGGGTGTGGGGAGCTTTCTTT,CASDSDRVWGAFF
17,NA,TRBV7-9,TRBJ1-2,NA,TGTGCCAGCAGCTTAGAGGGGAATCCTGGAAGGATGTATGGCTACACCTTC,CASSLEGNPGRMYGYTF
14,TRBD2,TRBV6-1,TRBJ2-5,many,TGTGCCAGCAGTTTAGCGGGGCGCCCAGAGACCCAGTACTTC,CASSLAGRPETQYF
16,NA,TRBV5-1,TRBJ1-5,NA,TGCGCCAGCAGCTTGTTTAGCCTGGGGGGCAATCAGCCCCAGCATTTT,CASSLFSLGGNQPQHF
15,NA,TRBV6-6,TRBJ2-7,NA,TGTGCCAGCAGTTACATACAGGCTTATACCTACGAGCAGTACTTC,CASSYIQAYTYEQYF
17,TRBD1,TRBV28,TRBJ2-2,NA,TGTGCCAGCAGAACATTACCGGGACAGGGGAACACCGGGGAGCTGTTTTTT,CASRTLPGQGNTGELFF
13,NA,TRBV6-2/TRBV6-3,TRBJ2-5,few,TGTGCCAGCAGTTCCCCCCATCAAGAGACCCAGTACTTC,CASSSPHQETQYF
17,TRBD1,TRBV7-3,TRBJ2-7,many,TGTGCCAGCAGCTCCACACACGTAACGGACAGGGGGTTCGAGCAGTACTTC,CASSSTHVTDRGFEQYF
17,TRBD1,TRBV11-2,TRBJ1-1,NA,TGTGCCAGCAGCTTCTCCGGGACAGGGGGCTCGGGCACTGAAGCTTTCTTT,CASSFSGTGGSGTEAFF
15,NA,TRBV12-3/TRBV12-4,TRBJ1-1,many,TGTGCCAGCAGTTTAATGTCCAGGGTGAACACTGAAGCTTTCTTT,CASSLMSRVNTEAFF
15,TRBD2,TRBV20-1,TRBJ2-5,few,TGCAGTGCTAGTGCCCGCGCGGGGGGTTCAGAGACCCAGTACTTC,CSASARAGGSETQYF
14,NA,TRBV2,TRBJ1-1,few,TGTGCCAACAGTTCGACCGGGGGCGAAACTGAAGCTTTCTTT,CANSSTGGETEAFF
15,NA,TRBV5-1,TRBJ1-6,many,TGCGCCAGCAGCTTGAGGGGCGCCTATAATTCACCCCTCCACTTT,CASSLRGAYNSPLHF
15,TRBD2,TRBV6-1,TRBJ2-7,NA,TGTGCCAGCAGTGCGACTAGCGGGGGGGCGGCCGAGCAGTACTTC,CASSATSGGAAEQYF
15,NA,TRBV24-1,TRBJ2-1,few,TGTGCCACCAGTGGACCTCAAACGTCCTACAATGAGCAGTTCTTC,CATSGPQTSYNEQFF
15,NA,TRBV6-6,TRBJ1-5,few,TGTGCCAGCAGTTACTCGACGGCGGAGAATCAGCCCCAGCATTTT,CASSYSTAENQPQHF
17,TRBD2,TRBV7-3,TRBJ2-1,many,TGTGCCAGCAGCACTGATAAGCGGGGGGACTCCTACAATGAGCAGTTCTTC,CASSTDKRGDSYNEQFF
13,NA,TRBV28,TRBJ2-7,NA,TGTGCCAGTGACAGCCCCACGACCTACGAGCAGTACTTC,CASDSPTTYEQYF
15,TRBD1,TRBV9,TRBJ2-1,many,TGTGCCAGCAGCACCCGGACAGGGGGCTACAATGAGCAGTTCTTC,CASSTRTGGYNEQFF
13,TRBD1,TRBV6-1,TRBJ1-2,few,TGTGCCAGCAGCCACGACAGGGGCTATGGCTACACCTTC,CASSHDRGYGYTF
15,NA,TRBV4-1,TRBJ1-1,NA,TGCGCCAGCAGCCGTCGGACGGAAGGGAACACTGAAGCTTTCTTT,CASSRRTEGNTEAFF
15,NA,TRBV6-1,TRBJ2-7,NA,TGTGCCAGCAGACGATCGGACAGTCCCTCCTACGAGCAGTACTTC,CASRRSDSPSYEQYF